These 15 T cell receptor beta chains originate from one sample sequenced in a study of blood T cell repertoires in COVID-19. This table comes from immunoSEQ multiplex PCR, and its TCRdb copy is limited to in-frame clones, with some not included. The sample includes approximately 150,000 clones, 75% to 90% seen only once; the top ten take roughly 4%. Sequencing used PBMCs or T cells enriched from blood (not recorded which). These receptor sequences come from a middle-aged woman who had been exposed to COVID-19.

This chain links TRBV20-1 with TRBJ2-3; TRBD2 aligns across 8 bases. The CDR3 totals 14 residues. Germline V gene sequence: CDR1 DFQATT, CDR2 SNEGSKA (reference sequence). Trimming at V came to 4 bases and at J to 3 bases, leaving 6 bases not matched to a gene. The DNA of the CDR3 is TGCAGTGCTACTGATAGCGGGGCTACAGATACGCAGTATTTT. Protein sequence: CSATDSGATDTQYF.

DNA of the CDR3: TGCGCCAGCAGCCAGGGGGCGAGGACTGAAGCTTTCTTT. This codes for CASSQGARTEAFF. J is TRBJ1-1 and V is TRBV5-1; 8 bases line up with TRBD1. This CDR3 contains 13 residues. V was pared by 4 bases and J by 5 bases, with 4 bases of the junction left unmatched. Per germline, CDR1 SGHRS and CDR2 YFSETQ.

Only a few counts were recorded for this clone. V gene TRBV19 combines with J gene TRBJ2-7; 9 bases agree with TRBD2. The junction had 10 bases not matched to a gene; V was cut back by 10 bases and J by 3 bases. There are 14 residues in the CDR3. The germline V gene has CDR1 LNHDA and CDR2 SQIVND (reference sequence). The CDR3 coding sequence is TGTGCCACCGGGGCCTCTAGCGGGAACTACGAGCAGTACTTC. Translated: CATGASSGNYEQYF.

CDR3 sequence reads: CASSGGQGTNNEQFF. The CDR3 DNA follows: TGTGCCAGTAGTGGCGGACAGGGGACTAACAATGAGCAGTTCTTC. The rearrangement joins TRBV19 to TRBJ2-1; the match to TRBD1 covers 9 bases. Losses at the gene ends were 5 bases for V and 5 bases for J; bases not matched to a gene: 7. The CDR3 extends over 15 amino acids. Germline V CDR1 and CDR2: LNHDA, SQIVND (reference sequence).

The chain recombines TRBV10-3 with TRBJ2-2; tentative D call: TRBD1 (5 bases). This CDR3 has 15 amino acids. Germline V CDR1 and CDR2: ENHRY, SYGVKD. Deletions cut 5 bases from V and 0 bases from J, with 10 bases between. In DNA form, the CDR3 reads TGTGCCATCAGTCAGGGAAAAACGAACACCGGGGAGCTGTTTTTT. Protein product: CAISQGKTNTGELFF.

The genes are TRBV7-9 and TRBJ2-7; TRBD1 aligns across 8 bases. Trimming removed 8 bases from V and 3 bases from J; junction bases left unmatched: 9. Germline V gene data show CDR1 as SEHNR and CDR2 as FQNEAQ (reference sequence). The CDR3 spans 14 residues. This chain's CDR3 is CASGRDRPVYEQYF. CDR3 in DNA: TGTGCCAGCGGCCGGGACAGGCCTGTCTACGAGCAGTACTTC.

The chain uses TRBV19 and TRBJ2-7; a weak D match, TRBD1 (5 bases). From germline, CDR1 is LNHDA and CDR2 SQIVND (reference sequence). This CDR3 is 14 amino acids long. With 3 bases removed from V and 3 bases from J, the gap between germline ends came to 12 bases. The DNA for the CDR3 is TGTGCCAGTAGTATGAGACAGACCAACTACGAGCAGTACTTC. As protein: CASSMRQTNYEQYF.

This rearrangement joins TRBV15 to TRBJ2-2; 10 bases are shared with TRBD1. Germline CDR1 is LNHNV and CDR2 is YYDKDF (reference sequence). The CDR3 extends over 15 amino acids. V shed 4 bases, J shed 6 bases, and the junction held 5 bases outside the gene matches. The CDR3 sequence: CATSTDRGRSGELFF. The CDR3 bases are TGTGCCACCAGCACCGACAGGGGGCGATCCGGGGAGCTGTTTTTT.

The chain employs TRBV7-3 and TRBJ1-6; TRBD1 matches at 7 bases. The CDR3 contains 14 residues. V shed 4 bases, J shed 7 bases, and the junction held 4 bases outside the gene matches. Germline V lookup: CDR1 SGHTA, CDR2 FQGTGA. CDR3 nucleotides: TGTGCCAGCAGCTCGGGACAGACAAATTCACCCCTCCACTTT. Translating it yields CASSSGQTNSPLHF.

The chain uses TRBV18 and TRBJ2-1; no clear D gene. Looked up from germline, CDR1 is KGHSH and CDR2 is LQKENI. V was clipped by 3 bases and J by 7 bases, with 13 bases between them. There are 14 residues in the CDR3. The CDR3 is CASSPQRENNEQFF. CDR3 nucleotide sequence: TGTGCCAGCTCACCTCAACGCGAAAATAATGAGCAGTTCTTC.

The chain links TRBV7-9 to TRBJ1-4, with unresolved D. Germline V gene lookup returns CDR1 SEHNR and CDR2 FQNEAQ (reference sequence). This CDR3 comprises 13 residues. V lost 2 bases and J 8 bases, leaving 9 bases between the germline ends. The DNA of the CDR3 is TGTGCCAGCAGCTTAACTGACGGGGAAAAACTGTTTTTT. It encodes CASSLTDGEKLFF.

This clone came up once. The same CDR3 can be traced to other DNA sequences in this sample. This chain connects TRBV19 to TRBJ1-5; the D gene is possibly TRBD1 (6 bases). In germline, CDR1 is LNHDA, CDR2 SQIVND (reference sequence). V was shortened by 0 bases and J by 3 bases, with 9 bases between the two germline ends. The CDR3 is 15 residues long. For the CDR3, the DNA is TGTGCCAGTAGTATAGAGGGGGCTGCCAATCAGCCCCAGCATTTT. This codes for CASSIEGAANQPQHF.

The rearrangement links TRBV9 to TRBJ1-6; D is undetermined. V lost 4 bases and J lost 6, with 8 bases in between. The V gene's germline CDR1 is SGDLS and CDR2 YYNGEE. There are 13 residues in the CDR3. The CDR3: CASSRDFNSPLHF. The CDR3 DNA reads TGTGCCAGCAGCCGGGATTTTAATTCACCCCTCCACTTT.

The J gene is TRBJ1-2, the V gene TRBV9, with TRBD1 identical over 7 bases. The V and J ends lost 2 bases and 8 bases, in that order; junction bases with no gene match: 12. From germline, CDR1 is SGDLS and CDR2 YYNGEE. The CDR3 is made up of 15 amino acids. CDR3 bases: TGTGCCAGCAGCGTCCTAGGGGGCGAAGGGGGCGGCTACACCTTC. This encodes CASSVLGGEGGGYTF.

The genes are TRBV28 and TRBJ1-1, with a weak D call TRBD1 (6 bases). Germline V CDR1 and CDR2: MDHEN, SYDVKM. The CDR3 length is 11 residues. V was pared by 6 bases and J by 12 bases, with 14 bases between. CDR3 nucleotide sequence: TGTGCCAGCAGCCACAGGGTTGAGTCTTTCTTT. Protein: CASSHRVESFF.